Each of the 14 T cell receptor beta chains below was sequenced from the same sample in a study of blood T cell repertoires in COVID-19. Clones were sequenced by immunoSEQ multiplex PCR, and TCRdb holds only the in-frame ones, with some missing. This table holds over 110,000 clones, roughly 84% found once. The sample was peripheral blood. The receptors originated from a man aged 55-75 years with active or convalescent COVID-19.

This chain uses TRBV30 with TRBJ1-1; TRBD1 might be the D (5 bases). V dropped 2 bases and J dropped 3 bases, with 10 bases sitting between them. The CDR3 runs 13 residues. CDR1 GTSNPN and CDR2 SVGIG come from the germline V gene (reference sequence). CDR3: CAWSLTVYTEAFF. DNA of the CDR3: TGTGCCTGGAGTTTGACAGTCTACACTGAAGCTTTCTTT. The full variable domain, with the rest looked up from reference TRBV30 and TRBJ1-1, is SQTIHQWPATLVQPVGSPLSLECTVEGTSNPNLYWYRQAAGRGLQLLFYSVGIGQISSEVPQNLSASRPQDRQFILSSKKLLLSDSGFYLCAWSLTVYTEAFFGQGTRLTVV.

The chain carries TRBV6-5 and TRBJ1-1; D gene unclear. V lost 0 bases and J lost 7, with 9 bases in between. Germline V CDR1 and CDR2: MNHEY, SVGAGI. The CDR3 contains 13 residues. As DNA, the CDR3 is TGTGCCAGCAGTTACTCCGCCGAGGGTGAAGCTTTCTTT. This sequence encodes CASSYSAEGEAFF.

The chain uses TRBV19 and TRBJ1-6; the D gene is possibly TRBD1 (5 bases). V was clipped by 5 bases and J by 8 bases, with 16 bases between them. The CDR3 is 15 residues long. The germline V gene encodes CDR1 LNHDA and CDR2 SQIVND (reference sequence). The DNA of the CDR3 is TGTGCCAGTAGTCAAATAATAGGGGTTGATTCACCCCTCCACTTT. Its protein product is CASSQIIGVDSPLHF.

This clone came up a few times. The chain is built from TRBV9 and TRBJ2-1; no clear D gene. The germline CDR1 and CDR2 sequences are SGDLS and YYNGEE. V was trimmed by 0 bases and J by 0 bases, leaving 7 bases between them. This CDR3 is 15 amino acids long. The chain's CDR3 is CASSVVTVSYNEQFF. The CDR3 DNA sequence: TGTGCCAGCAGCGTAGTAACAGTCTCCTACAATGAGCAGTTCTTC.

The CDR3, as DNA: TGTGCCTGGAGTGAAGGGGTTACATTTGAAGCTTTCTTT. Its protein product is CAWSEGVTFEAFF. This chain connects TRBV30 to TRBJ1-1; D may be TRBD1 (5 bases). V shed 1 base and J shed 7 bases, with 13 bases lying between them. Germline V gene lookup returns CDR1 GTSNPN and CDR2 SVGIG (reference sequence). This CDR3 has 13 amino acids.

The CDR3 DNA sequence: TGTGCCTGGAGTGCCCTAGCTTATATGGCAGATACGCAGTATTTT. It translates to CAWSALAYMADTQYF. This rearrangement joins TRBV30 to TRBJ2-3, with a weak D call TRBD2 (5 bases). In germline, CDR1 is GTSNPN, CDR2 SVGIG (reference sequence). This CDR3 has 15 residues. The V gene lost 1 base and the J gene lost 4 bases, with 15 bases spanning the gap.

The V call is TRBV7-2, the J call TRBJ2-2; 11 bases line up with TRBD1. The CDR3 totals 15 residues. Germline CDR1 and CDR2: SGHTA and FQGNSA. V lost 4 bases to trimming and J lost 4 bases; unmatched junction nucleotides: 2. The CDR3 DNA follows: TGTGCCAGCAGCTCCGGGACAGGGGGCACCGGGGAGCTGTTTTTT. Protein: CASSSGTGGTGELFF.

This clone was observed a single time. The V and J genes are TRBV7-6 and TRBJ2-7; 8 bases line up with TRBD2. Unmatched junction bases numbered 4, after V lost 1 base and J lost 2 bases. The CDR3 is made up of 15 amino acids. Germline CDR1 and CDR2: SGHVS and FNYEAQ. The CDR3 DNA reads TGTGCCAGCAGCTTAGACACTAGCGGAACCTACGAGCAGTACTTC. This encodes CASSLDTSGTYEQYF.

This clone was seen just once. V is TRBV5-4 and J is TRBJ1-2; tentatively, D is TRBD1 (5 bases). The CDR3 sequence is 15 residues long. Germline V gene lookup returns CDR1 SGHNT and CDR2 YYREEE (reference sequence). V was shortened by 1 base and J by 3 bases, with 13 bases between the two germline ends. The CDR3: CASSLPPGLDYGYTF. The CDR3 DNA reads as TGTGCCAGCAGCTTGCCGCCAGGGCTGGACTATGGCTACACCTTC.

The CDR3 nucleotides read TGTGCCAGCAGTGATTCGGGGAACACTGAAGCTTTCTTT. Translating it yields CASSDSGNTEAFF. The V and J genes are TRBV25-1 and TRBJ1-1; no firm D call. The germline V gene has CDR1 MGHDK and CDR2 SYGVNS. The CDR3 runs 13 residues. Trimming removed 3 bases from V and 1 base from J, with 6 bases in between. Using reference TRBV25-1 and TRBJ1-1 for the parts outside the CDR3, the full variable domain is EADIYQTPRYLVIGTGKKITLECSQTMGHDKMYWYQQDPGMELHLIHYSYGVNSTEKGDLSSESTVSRIRTEHFPLTLESARPSHTSQYLCASSDSGNTEAFFGQGTRLTVV.

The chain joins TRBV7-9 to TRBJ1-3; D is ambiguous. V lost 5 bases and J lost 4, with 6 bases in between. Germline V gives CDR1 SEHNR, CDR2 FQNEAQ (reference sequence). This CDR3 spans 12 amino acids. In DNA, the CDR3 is TGTGCCAGCAGCCCCATCGGAAACACCATATATTTT. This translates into CASSPIGNTIYF.

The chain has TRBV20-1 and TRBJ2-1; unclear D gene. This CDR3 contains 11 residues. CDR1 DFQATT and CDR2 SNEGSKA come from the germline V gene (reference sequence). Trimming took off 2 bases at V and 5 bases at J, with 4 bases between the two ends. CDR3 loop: CSARPNNEQFF. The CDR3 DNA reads TGCAGTGCTAGACCCAACAATGAGCAGTTCTTC.

The CDR3 DNA reads as TGCGCCAGCAGCCCGGGACTAGCGGGAGGGCCGTGGGGCAATGAGCAGTTCTTC. Translation: CASSPGLAGGPWGNEQFF. The rearrangement uses TRBV5-1 and TRBJ2-1; 16 nucleotides match TRBD2. This CDR3 is 18 amino acids long. J gave up 6 bases and V 4 bases, and 10 bases lay outside the gene matches. Germline V gene sequence: CDR1 SGHRS, CDR2 YFSETQ.

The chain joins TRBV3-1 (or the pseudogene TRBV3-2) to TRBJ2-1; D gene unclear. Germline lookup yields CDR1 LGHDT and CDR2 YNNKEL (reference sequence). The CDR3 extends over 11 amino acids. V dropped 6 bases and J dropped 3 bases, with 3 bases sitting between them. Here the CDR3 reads CASSRYNEQFF. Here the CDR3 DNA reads TGTGCCAGCAGTCGCTACAATGAGCAGTTCTTC.